This TCR beta chain was found in a study of shared clonotypes between healthy human individuals. The CDR3 consists of 10 residues. The germline gives CDR1 DFQATT, CDR2 SNEGSKA (reference sequence). V lost 6 bases and J 3 bases, leaving 3 bases between the germline ends. TCRdb's copy holds only in-frame clones and misses some; the assay was immunoSEQ multiplex PCR. The data hold approximately 1,500,000 clones, with 96% observed a single time. Notes on this clone: The identical CDR3 is also encoded by other nucleotide sequences in the sample.

The chain combines TRBV20-1 with TRBJ2-1; D gene uncertain. The receptor comes from a man under 40 in good health. The sample comprised naive CD4+ T cells sorted from blood. Subset given: CD45RA+ positively selected. The CDR3 sequence: CSADYNEQFF. The CDR3 DNA is TGCAGTGCCGACTACAATGAGCAGTTCTTC.